Listed below are T cell receptor beta chains from one sample, sequenced in a study of blood T cell repertoires in COVID-19. The repertoire was sequenced with immunoSEQ multiplex PCR; TCRdb's copy has only in-frame clones and lacks some. The table lists some 170,000 clones, 80% to 90% of them singletons. The sample was PBMCs or T cells enriched from blood (not recorded which). These receptors were taken from a man aged 45-60 years who had recovered from COVID-19. Each CDR3 is given with its conserved first and last residue. A D gene is named only where the DNA matches it firmly. Clone size appears in some rows only: once, few, many, or a class for an expanded clone.

v_gene: TRBV3-1/TRBV3-2
j_gene: TRBJ2-7
abundance: .
d_gene: TRBD1
CDR3aa: CASSYRGSYEQYF
CDR3nt: TGTGCCAGCAGCTACAGGGGGTCCTACGAGCAGTACTTC

v_gene: TRBV6-6
j_gene: TRBJ2-6
abundance: .
d_gene: .
CDR3aa: CASSSTGLGANVLTF
CDR3nt: TGTGCCAGCAGTAGTACAGGGTTAGGGGCCAACGTCCTGACTTTC

v_gene: TRBV13
j_gene: TRBJ1-1
abundance: .
d_gene: .
CDR3aa: CASSALRFLGAFF
CDR3nt: TGTGCCAGCAGCGCCTTGAGGTTTCTAGGAGCTTTCTTT

v_gene: TRBV7-2
j_gene: TRBJ1-2
abundance: .
d_gene: .
CDR3aa: CASSFRTNGYTF
CDR3nt: TGTGCCAGCAGCTTTCGGACAAACGGCTACACCTTC

v_gene: TRBV27
j_gene: TRBJ2-5
abundance: .
d_gene: TRBD2
CDR3aa: CASSLWGIAGVVQETQYF
CDR3nt: TGTGCCAGCAGTTTATGGGGGATAGCGGGGGTCGTCCAAGAGACCCAGTACTTC

v_gene: TRBV11-2
j_gene: TRBJ1-1
abundance: .
d_gene: .
CDR3aa: CASSLSIAGDTEAFF
CDR3nt: TGTGCCAGCAGCCTATCTATAGCAGGGGACACTGAAGCTTTCTTT

v_gene: TRBV12-3/TRBV12-4
j_gene: TRBJ1-5
abundance: .
d_gene: .
CDR3aa: CASSPDIPPAQHF
CDR3nt: TGTGCCAGCAGTCCTGACATCCCCCCAGCCCAGCATTTT

v_gene: TRBV3-1/TRBV3-2
j_gene: TRBJ1-2
abundance: .
d_gene: .
CDR3aa: CASSQDQDRYYGYTF
CDR3nt: TGTGCCAGCAGCCAAGATCAAGACAGATACTATGGCTACACCTTC

v_gene: TRBV27
j_gene: TRBJ1-1
abundance: .
d_gene: .
CDR3aa: CASSSTGMNTEAFF
CDR3nt: TGTGCCAGCAGTTCAACAGGGATGAACACTGAAGCTTTCTTT

v_gene: TRBV5-5
j_gene: TRBJ1-2
abundance: .
d_gene: .
CDR3aa: CASSLVGASNYGYTF
CDR3nt: TGTGCCAGCAGCTTGGTGGGGGCTTCTAACTATGGCTACACCTTC

v_gene: TRBV2
j_gene: TRBJ2-7
abundance: few
d_gene: .
CDR3aa: CASSVTGYEQYF
CDR3nt: TGTGCCAGCAGTGTGACAGGCTACGAGCAGTACTTC

v_gene: TRBV30
j_gene: TRBJ2-7
abundance: .
d_gene: .
CDR3aa: CAWDEQRNEQYF
CDR3nt: TGTGCCTGGGACGAACAGCGGAACGAGCAGTACTTC

v_gene: TRBV18
j_gene: TRBJ2-7
abundance: .
d_gene: TRBD1
CDR3aa: CASSFSIGTEPYEQYF
CDR3nt: TGTGCCAGCTCATTCTCGATAGGGACAGAGCCCTACGAGCAGTACTTC

v_gene: TRBV11-2
j_gene: TRBJ1-1
abundance: .
d_gene: .
CDR3aa: CASSLVGRADTEAFF
CDR3nt: TGTGCCAGCAGCTTAGTAGGCAGGGCGGACACTGAAGCTTTCTTT

v_gene: TRBV6-5
j_gene: TRBJ2-1
abundance: .
d_gene: .
CDR3aa: CASTDPSYNEQFF
CDR3nt: TGTGCCAGTACAGATCCTTCCTACAATGAGCAGTTCTTC

v_gene: TRBV18
j_gene: TRBJ1-4
abundance: .
d_gene: TRBD1
CDR3aa: CASSPGTGEKLFF
CDR3nt: TGTGCCAGCTCACCAGGGACAGGGGAAAAACTGTTTTTT

v_gene: TRBV10-3
j_gene: TRBJ2-5
abundance: .
d_gene: .
CDR3aa: CASRHFEVSETQYF
CDR3nt: TGTGCCTCAAGACACTTCGAAGTCTCAGAGACCCAGTACTTC

v_gene: TRBV27
j_gene: TRBJ2-5
abundance: .
d_gene: TRBD1
CDR3aa: CASSIGQGRDWIKTQYF
CDR3nt: TGTGCCAGCAGCATCGGACAGGGGCGAGATTGGATCAAGACCCAGTACTTC

v_gene: TRBV18
j_gene: TRBJ2-5
abundance: .
d_gene: .
CDR3aa: CASSVTRETQYF
CDR3nt: TGTGCCAGCTCTGTGACTCGGGAGACCCAGTACTTC

v_gene: TRBV2
j_gene: TRBJ1-2
abundance: .
d_gene: TRBD1
CDR3aa: CASRTGLGGYTF
CDR3nt: TGTGCCAGCCGGACAGGGTTAGGTGGCTACACCTTC

v_gene: TRBV27
j_gene: TRBJ1-2
abundance: .
d_gene: TRBD1
CDR3aa: CASSWGPGQGSYGYTF
CDR3nt: TGTGCCAGCAGTTGGGGCCCAGGACAGGGGTCCTATGGCTACACCTTC

v_gene: TRBV6-5
j_gene: TRBJ1-2
abundance: .
d_gene: .
CDR3aa: CASSTLQVYGYTF
CDR3nt: TGTGCCAGCAGTACCTTACAGGTTTATGGCTACACCTTC

v_gene: TRBV7-9
j_gene: TRBJ1-2
abundance: .
d_gene: TRBD1
CDR3aa: CASSLGDRSYGYTF
CDR3nt: TGTGCCAGCAGCTTAGGGGACAGGTCCTATGGCTACACCTTC

v_gene: TRBV7-9
j_gene: TRBJ1-2
abundance: .
d_gene: TRBD1
CDR3aa: CASRSGTGDYGYTF
CDR3nt: TGTGCCAGCAGGTCCGGGACAGGGGACTATGGCTACACCTTC

v_gene: TRBV7-3
j_gene: TRBJ2-5
abundance: .
d_gene: .
CDR3aa: CASSLTTWETQYF
CDR3nt: TGTGCCAGCAGCTTAACTACTTGGGAGACCCAGTACTTC

v_gene: TRBV10-2
j_gene: TRBJ1-1
abundance: .
d_gene: TRBD1
CDR3aa: CASHGQVLNTEAFF
CDR3nt: TGCGCCAGCCACGGACAGGTTCTTAACACTGAAGCTTTCTTT

v_gene: TRBV2
j_gene: TRBJ2-1
abundance: .
d_gene: TRBD2
CDR3aa: CASSKRGGLFNEQFF
CDR3nt: TGTGCCAGCAGCAAGCGGGGGGGCCTCTTTAATGAGCAGTTCTTC

v_gene: TRBV2
j_gene: TRBJ2-7
abundance: .
d_gene: TRBD1
CDR3aa: CASSRVAGGDWSYEQYF
CDR3nt: TGTGCCAGCAGTAGGGTTGCAGGGGGCGATTGGTCCTACGAGCAGTACTTC

v_gene: TRBV28
j_gene: TRBJ1-6
abundance: once
d_gene: TRBD1
CDR3aa: CASTTGRSPLHF
CDR3nt: TGTGCCAGCACGACAGGGCGGTCACCCCTCCACTTT

v_gene: TRBV19
j_gene: TRBJ1-5
abundance: .
d_gene: TRBD1
CDR3aa: CASSTRQGAVQPQHF
CDR3nt: TGTGCCAGTAGTACGCGACAGGGGGCGGTTCAGCCCCAGCATTTT

v_gene: TRBV14
j_gene: TRBJ2-7
abundance: .
d_gene: TRBD1
CDR3aa: CASSQPGTVSYEQYF
CDR3nt: TGTGCCAGCAGCCAACCCGGGACAGTCTCCTACGAGCAGTACTTC

v_gene: TRBV2
j_gene: TRBJ1-5
abundance: .
d_gene: .
CDR3aa: CASKPEGNQPQHF
CDR3nt: TGTGCCAGCAAGCCTGAGGGCAATCAGCCCCAGCATTTT

v_gene: TRBV5-1
j_gene: TRBJ1-3
abundance: .
d_gene: .
CDR3aa: CASSLLGAPGNTIYF
CDR3nt: TGCGCCAGCAGCTTGCTGGGGGCGCCAGGAAACACCATATATTTT

v_gene: TRBV18
j_gene: TRBJ1-2
abundance: once
d_gene: .
CDR3aa: CASSPPETVYGYTF
CDR3nt: TGTGCCAGCTCACCACCGGAGACAGTCTATGGCTACACCTTC

v_gene: TRBV19
j_gene: TRBJ2-6
abundance: .
d_gene: .
CDR3aa: CASSITNSGANVLTF
CDR3nt: TGTGCCAGTAGTATTACTAACTCTGGGGCCAACGTCCTGACTTTC

v_gene: TRBV7-6
j_gene: TRBJ2-1
abundance: .
d_gene: TRBD2
CDR3aa: CASSLDGSSSGTVNEQFF
CDR3nt: TGTGCCAGCAGCTTGGACGGTTCCTCTAGCGGGACAGTCAATGAGCAGTTCTTC

v_gene: TRBV7-2
j_gene: TRBJ1-5
abundance: once
d_gene: TRBD1
CDR3aa: CASSLVQGATQPQHF
CDR3nt: TGTGCCAGCAGCTTAGTACAGGGGGCTACTCAGCCCCAGCATTTT

v_gene: TRBV24-1
j_gene: TRBJ1-3
abundance: .
d_gene: .
CDR3aa: CATSDLQEPNTIYF
CDR3nt: TGTGCCACCAGTGATTTACAGGAGCCAAACACCATATATTTT

v_gene: TRBV13
j_gene: TRBJ2-5
abundance: .
d_gene: .
CDR3aa: CASSLEMERAQYF
CDR3nt: TGTGCCAGCAGCTTAGAGATGGAACGGGCCCAGTACTTC

v_gene: TRBV7-9
j_gene: TRBJ2-7
abundance: .
d_gene: .
CDR3aa: CASRRGFHEQYF
CDR3nt: TGTGCCAGCAGGCGGGGTTTTCACGAGCAGTACTTC

v_gene: TRBV7-8
j_gene: TRBJ1-2
abundance: .
d_gene: TRBD1
CDR3aa: CASSPQTGVGGYTF
CDR3nt: TGTGCCAGCAGCCCCCAGACAGGGGTCGGAGGCTACACCTTC

v_gene: TRBV7-6
j_gene: TRBJ1-3
abundance: .
d_gene: TRBD1
CDR3aa: CASSRDSGNTIYF
CDR3nt: TGTGCCAGCAGCAGGGACAGTGGAAACACCATATATTTT

v_gene: TRBV28
j_gene: TRBJ2-3
abundance: .
d_gene: .
CDR3aa: CASSPSGTRDTDTQYF
CDR3nt: TGTGCCAGCAGTCCATCCGGGACTCGAGACACAGATACGCAGTATTTT

v_gene: TRBV6-1
j_gene: TRBJ1-3
abundance: .
d_gene: TRBD1
CDR3aa: CASSDTPGGAGNTIYF
CDR3nt: TGTGCCAGCAGTGACACCCCAGGGGGCGCCGGAAACACCATATATTTT

v_gene: TRBV18
j_gene: TRBJ1-5
abundance: .
d_gene: .
CDR3aa: CASSPDSNSNQPQHF
CDR3nt: TGTGCCAGCTCACCGGACAGTAATAGCAATCAGCCCCAGCATTTT